This T cell receptor (beta chain) is from a study of T-cell memory formation after mild COVID-19. The V and J ends lost 3 bases and 6 bases respectively, with 15 bases between them. The CDR3 has 15 amino acids. Germline CDR1 MGHRA, CDR2 YSYEKL. Using its own MiXCR run on the 5' RACE reads, TCRdb lists one record per CDR3 protein. The sample lists 350,000 to 500,000 distinct CDR3 sequences; around 20% were seen once. This receptor was taken from an adult woman who had mild COVID-19 (a few samples of this study predate the infection). Cell type and time point are not known. The rearrangement links TRBV4-1 to TRBJ1-5, with D tentatively TRBD1 (5 bases). The source material was PBMCs or a T cell subset sorted from them (not recorded which). CDR3 sequence: CASSHDDGTGQPQHF. CDR3 nucleotides: TGCGCCAGCAGCCACGATGACGGGACGGGTCAGCCCCAGCATTTT.